Listed below are T cell receptor beta chains from one sample, sequenced in a study of control samples from healthy donors and cancer patients. Assay: immunoSEQ multiplex PCR; the TCRdb copy retains only in-frame clones and omits some. Here the sample spans about 45,000 clones, about 75% being singletons. Material for sequencing was formalin-fixed, paraffin-embedded tissue. The receptors here all came from a male donor with melanoma. Each CDR3 is given with its conserved first and last residue. The order of the fields is J gene, D gene, clone size, V gene, CDR3 DNA, CDR3 protein. The D gene is left open where the match is weak. Some rows have no size entry. The others give once, few or many, or a class for an expanded clone.

J: TRBJ1-1
D: -
size: few
V: TRBV18
DNA: TGTGCCAGCTCACCCGGACAGTTGAATGAAGCTTTCTTT
CDR3: CASSPGQLNEAFF

J: TRBJ2-3
D: -
size: once
V: TRBV3-1/TRBV3-2
DNA: TGTGCCAGCAGCCAAGGAGGGAATACGCAGTATTTT
CDR3: CASSQGGNTQYF

J: TRBJ2-7
D: -
size: once
V: TRBV6-7
DNA: TGTGCCAGCCCTTACCCTAGTAAGTCCTACGAGCAGTACTTC
CDR3: CASPYPSKSYEQYF

J: TRBJ2-3
D: -
size: -
V: TRBV10-3
DNA: TGTGCCATCAGAGGGGGGGAAGATACGCAGTATTTT
CDR3: CAIRGGEDTQYF

J: TRBJ1-4
D: TRBD1
size: -
V: TRBV18
DNA: TGTGCCAGCTCCAAGGGGGACAGTAATGAAAAACTGTTTTTT
CDR3: CASSKGDSNEKLFF

J: TRBJ1-2
D: -
size: -
V: TRBV6-5
DNA: TGTGCCAGCAGCCGACAGGACAACTATGGCTACACCTTC
CDR3: CASSRQDNYGYTF

J: TRBJ2-7
D: -
size: once
V: TRBV2
DNA: TGTGCCAGCCGAGGCTCCTACGAGCAGTACTTC
CDR3: CASRGSYEQYF

J: TRBJ1-2
D: -
size: -
V: TRBV7-3
DNA: TGTGCCAGCAGCTTAACTGCCGGCGACTATGGCTACACCTTC
CDR3: CASSLTAGDYGYTF

J: TRBJ2-2
D: -
size: many
V: TRBV6-5
DNA: TGTGCCAGCAGCTTCAGGGCAACCGGGGAGCTGTTTTTT
CDR3: CASSFRATGELFF

J: TRBJ2-1
D: TRBD2
size: -
V: TRBV28
DNA: TGTGCCAGCAGTTTATGGGGTAGCGGGATCTACAATGAGCAGTTCTTC
CDR3: CASSLWGSGIYNEQFF

J: TRBJ2-5
D: -
size: -
V: TRBV5-5
DNA: TGTGCCAGCAGCTCGGGGCCTGTCCAAGAGACCCAGTACTTC
CDR3: CASSSGPVQETQYF

J: TRBJ1-4
D: -
size: medium-sized
V: TRBV29-1
DNA: TGCAGCGTCTTAGAAGGCACAGCCGGGGGAAAACTGTTTTTT
CDR3: CSVLEGTAGGKLFF

J: TRBJ2-1
D: TRBD2
size: once
V: TRBV3-1/TRBV3-2
DNA: TGTGCCAGCAGCCAAGTCCAAGGGACTAGCGGGAGACCCAATGAGCAGTTCTTC
CDR3: CASSQVQGTSGRPNEQFF

J: TRBJ1-2
D: TRBD1
size: -
V: TRBV6-5
DNA: TGTGCCACCGCACGGACAGGGACCTATGGCTACACCTTC
CDR3: CATARTGTYGYTF

J: TRBJ1-2
D: -
size: -
V: TRBV10-3
DNA: TGTGCCATCAGTGACAAGGGACGGGGCTACACCTTC
CDR3: CAISDKGRGYTF

J: TRBJ1-1
D: -
size: few
V: TRBV20-1
DNA: TGCAGTGCTAGGGCGGGGCGTGAAGCTTTCTTT
CDR3: CSARAGREAFF

J: TRBJ1-1
D: -
size: -
V: TRBV28
DNA: TGTGCCAGCAGTTTAAGGGGTGGCACTGAAGCTTTCTTT
CDR3: CASSLRGGTEAFF

J: TRBJ2-5
D: -
size: -
V: TRBV2
DNA: TGTGCCAGCAAGAGGGAGGAGGGAGAGACCCAGTACTTC
CDR3: CASKREEGETQYF

J: TRBJ2-1
D: -
size: once
V: TRBV5-6
DNA: TGTGCCAGCAGCTTGGCCGAGGAGGGTGAGCAGTTCTTC
CDR3: CASSLAEEGEQFF

J: TRBJ2-3
D: -
size: -
V: TRBV28
DNA: TGTGCCAGCAGTTTGGGGGGACATACGCAGTATTTT
CDR3: CASSLGGHTQYF

J: TRBJ2-7
D: -
size: -
V: TRBV4-1
DNA: TGCGCCAGCAGCCCCACCGGGGGTGCTAGCTTCCACGAGCAGTACTTC
CDR3: CASSPTGGASFHEQYF

J: TRBJ2-3
D: -
size: many
V: TRBV7-9
DNA: TGTGCCAGCAGCTCTAGCAGGACGTCAGATACGCAGTATTTT
CDR3: CASSSSRTSDTQYF

J: TRBJ2-3
D: -
size: few
V: TRBV30
DNA: TGTGCCTGGAGTGGGATCTCTTTGGATACGCAGTATTTT
CDR3: CAWSGISLDTQYF

J: TRBJ2-7
D: -
size: medium-sized
V: TRBV11-2
DNA: TGTGCCAGCAGCTTAGTACAGGCCTACGAGCAGTACTTC
CDR3: CASSLVQAYEQYF

J: TRBJ1-4
D: -
size: -
V: TRBV2
DNA: TGTGCCAGCAACCCAAGGGGTGAAAAACTGTTTTTT
CDR3: CASNPRGEKLFF

J: TRBJ2-2
D: -
size: few
V: TRBV7-3
DNA: TGTGCCAGCAGCGCGCTCCCAACGGGCAGACTCACCGGGGAGCTGTTTTTT
CDR3: CASSALPTGRLTGELFF

J: TRBJ2-2
D: TRBD1
size: -
V: TRBV7-3
DNA: TGTGCCAGCAGCTTCCCACAGGGGAGCGCGAACACCGGGGAGCTGTTTTTT
CDR3: CASSFPQGSANTGELFF

J: TRBJ1-1
D: -
size: -
V: TRBV24-1
DNA: TGTGCCACCAGTGACCCGGGGTCCCGGGCTTTCTTT
CDR3: CATSDPGSRAFF

J: TRBJ1-3
D: -
size: -
V: TRBV28
DNA: TGTGCCAGCACCTCACTAAGCTCTGGAAACACCATATATTTT
CDR3: CASTSLSSGNTIYF

J: TRBJ2-7
D: -
size: -
V: TRBV2
DNA: TGTGCCAGCAGTTACACTACCTACGAGCAGTACTTC
CDR3: CASSYTTYEQYF

J: TRBJ1-2
D: -
size: -
V: TRBV10-3
DNA: TGTGCCATCATTGGAGAATCCGGCTATGGCTACACCTTC
CDR3: CAIIGESGYGYTF

J: TRBJ2-5
D: TRBD2
size: -
V: TRBV5-5
DNA: TGTGCCAGCAGCTTGGGGACTAGGGGTGGAGAGACCCAGTACTTC
CDR3: CASSLGTRGGETQYF

J: TRBJ2-1
D: -
size: -
V: TRBV19
DNA: TGTGCCAGTAGTATGCGGATCTACAATGAGCAGTTCTTC
CDR3: CASSMRIYNEQFF

J: TRBJ2-7
D: -
size: -
V: TRBV28
DNA: TGTGCCAGCAGCTCCCGGACCGTTTACGAGCAGTACTTC
CDR3: CASSSRTVYEQYF

J: TRBJ2-5
D: -
size: -
V: TRBV29-1
DNA: TGCAGCGTAAGGGGGGTGGGCCTCCAAGAGACCCAGTACTTC
CDR3: CSVRGVGLQETQYF

J: TRBJ2-2
D: -
size: -
V: TRBV4-2
DNA: TGTGCCAGCAGCCTCGAGATGCGTCAGAACACCGGGGAGCTGTTTTTT
CDR3: CASSLEMRQNTGELFF

J: TRBJ2-5
D: -
size: -
V: TRBV29-1
DNA: TGCAGCGTCCTCAATTCGCCGGTGGGGGCTGACCAAGAGACCCAGTACTTC
CDR3: CSVLNSPVGADQETQYF

J: TRBJ2-7
D: -
size: -
V: TRBV6-2/TRBV6-3
DNA: TGTGCCAGCAGTTACGCAGCCTACGAGCAGTACTTC
CDR3: CASSYAAYEQYF

J: TRBJ2-5
D: TRBD1
size: few
V: TRBV10-2
DNA: TGCGCCAGCAGTGGGCCCGGGACAGGGCAAGAGACCCAGTACTTC
CDR3: CASSGPGTGQETQYF

J: TRBJ2-7
D: -
size: -
V: TRBV29-1
DNA: TGCAGCGTTGTGTCTCTAAGAGTAGCTTCCTACGAGCAGTACTTC
CDR3: CSVVSLRVASYEQYF

J: TRBJ2-7
D: -
size: -
V: TRBV18
DNA: TGTGCCAGCTCACAGCAGGGGAGCGAGCAGTACTTC
CDR3: CASSQQGSEQYF

J: TRBJ2-5
D: TRBD1
size: -
V: TRBV7-9
DNA: TGTGCCAGCAGCCCCCGGACAGGCCAAGAGACCCAGTACTTC
CDR3: CASSPRTGQETQYF

J: TRBJ2-7
D: -
size: -
V: TRBV6-7
DNA: TGTGCCAGCAGTTACTCGGAGGGGTCTAGCGACTACGGAGGGCCCTACGAGCAGTACTTC
CDR3: CASSYSEGSSDYGGPYEQYF

J: TRBJ2-2
D: -
size: once
V: TRBV7-6
DNA: TGTGCCAGCAGCTATTTATGGGGTCGGGAGCCCGGGGAGCTGTTTTTT
CDR3: CASSYLWGREPGELFF

J: TRBJ2-1
D: -
size: -
V: TRBV7-3
DNA: TGTGCCAGCAGCTTAAAAAGGACTGAGCAGTTCTTC
CDR3: CASSLKRTEQFF

J: TRBJ2-5
D: -
size: few
V: TRBV4-1
DNA: TGCGCCAGCAGCCAAAACCAGGGATTGGGGACCCAGTACTTC
CDR3: CASSQNQGLGTQYF

J: TRBJ2-7
D: TRBD2
size: -
V: TRBV7-9
DNA: TGTGCCAGCAGAAGTCTAGCGGGACCCTACGAGCAGTACTTC
CDR3: CASRSLAGPYEQYF

J: TRBJ1-1
D: -
size: few
V: TRBV9
DNA: TGTGCCAGCAGCCCCAACAGCGGGGACACTGAAGCTTTCTTT
CDR3: CASSPNSGDTEAFF

J: TRBJ2-5
D: -
size: once
V: TRBV2
DNA: TGTGCCAGCAGTCATTCGACACTTAAAGAGACCCAGTACTTC
CDR3: CASSHSTLKETQYF

J: TRBJ2-6
D: -
size: -
V: TRBV11-2
DNA: TGTGCCAGCAGCTTAATGGCATCTGGGGCCAACGTCCTGACTTTC
CDR3: CASSLMASGANVLTF

J: TRBJ2-1
D: -
size: -
V: TRBV3-1/TRBV3-2
DNA: TGTGCCAGCAGCCAAAATGGGGCCCGGGTCGAGCAGTTCTTC
CDR3: CASSQNGARVEQFF

J: TRBJ1-1
D: TRBD1
size: -
V: TRBV5-1
DNA: TGCGCCAGCAGCCCCTCCTCAGGGGGAATGAACACTGAAGCTTTCTTT
CDR3: CASSPSSGGMNTEAFF

J: TRBJ2-5
D: TRBD2
size: many
V: TRBV19
DNA: TGTGCCAGTAGTATAGGCACTAGCGGTCTCCAAGAGACCCAGTACTTC
CDR3: CASSIGTSGLQETQYF

J: TRBJ2-1
D: -
size: once
V: TRBV11-3
DNA: TGTGCCAGCAGCGTTACAGGGAATGAGCAGTTCTTC
CDR3: CASSVTGNEQFF

J: TRBJ2-7
D: -
size: once
V: TRBV28
DNA: TGTGCCAGCAGTTCACACTTCGACAGCCAACCCTACGAGCAGTACTTC
CDR3: CASSSHFDSQPYEQYF

J: TRBJ1-1
D: -
size: -
V: TRBV3-1/TRBV3-2
DNA: TGTGCCAGCAGCCAAGGGACGGGGGGGGCTGAAGCTTTCTTT
CDR3: CASSQGTGGAEAFF